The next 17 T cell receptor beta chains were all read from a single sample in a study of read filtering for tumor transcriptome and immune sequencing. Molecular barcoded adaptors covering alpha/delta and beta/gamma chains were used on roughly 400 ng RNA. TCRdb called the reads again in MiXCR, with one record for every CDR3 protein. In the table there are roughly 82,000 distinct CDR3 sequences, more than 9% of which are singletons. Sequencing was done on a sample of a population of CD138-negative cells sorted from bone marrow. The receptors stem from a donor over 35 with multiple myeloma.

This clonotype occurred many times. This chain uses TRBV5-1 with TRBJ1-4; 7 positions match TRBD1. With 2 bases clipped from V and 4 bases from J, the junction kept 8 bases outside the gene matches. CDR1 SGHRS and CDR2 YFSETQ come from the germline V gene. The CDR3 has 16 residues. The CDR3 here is CASSFGTAQLNEKLFF. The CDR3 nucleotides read TGCGCCAGCAGCTTCGGGACAGCTCAACTTAATGAAAAACTGTTTTTT.

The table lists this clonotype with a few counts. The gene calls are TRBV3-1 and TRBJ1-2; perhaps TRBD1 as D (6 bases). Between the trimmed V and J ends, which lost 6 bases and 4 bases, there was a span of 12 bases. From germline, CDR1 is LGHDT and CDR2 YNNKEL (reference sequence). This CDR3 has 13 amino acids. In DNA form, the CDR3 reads TGTGCCAGCAGTCGGACAGAAAGCTATGGCTACACCTTC. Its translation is CASSRTESYGYTF. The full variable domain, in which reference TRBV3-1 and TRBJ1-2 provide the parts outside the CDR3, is DTAVSQTPKYLVTQMGNDKSIKCEQNLGHDTMYWYKQDSKKFLKIMFSYNNKELIINETVPNRFSPKSPDKAHLNLHINSLELGDSAVYFCASSRTESYGYTFGSGTRLTVV.

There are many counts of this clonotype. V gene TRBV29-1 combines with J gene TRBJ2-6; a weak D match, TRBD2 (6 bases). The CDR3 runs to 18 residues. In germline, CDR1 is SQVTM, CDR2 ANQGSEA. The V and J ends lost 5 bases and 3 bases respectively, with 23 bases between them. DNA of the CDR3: TGCAGCGTTCCCACTTCCCGGACTACAGGCTATGGGGCCAACGTCCTGACTTTC. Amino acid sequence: CSVPTSRTTGYGANVLTF.

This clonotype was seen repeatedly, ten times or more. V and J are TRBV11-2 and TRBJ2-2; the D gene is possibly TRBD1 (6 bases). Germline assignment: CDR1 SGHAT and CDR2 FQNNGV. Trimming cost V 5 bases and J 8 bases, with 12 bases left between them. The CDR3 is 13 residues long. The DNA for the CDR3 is TGTGCCAGCAGCGTTCAGGGGATAGGGGAGCTGTTTTTT. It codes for CASSVQGIGELFF.

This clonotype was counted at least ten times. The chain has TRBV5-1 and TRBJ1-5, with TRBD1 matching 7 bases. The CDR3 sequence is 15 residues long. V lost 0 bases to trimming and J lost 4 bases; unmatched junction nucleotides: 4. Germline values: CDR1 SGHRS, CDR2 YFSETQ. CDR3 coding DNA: TGCGCCAGCAGCTTGGGAGGGACAGAGAATCAGCCCCAGCATTTT. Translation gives CASSLGGTENQPQHF.

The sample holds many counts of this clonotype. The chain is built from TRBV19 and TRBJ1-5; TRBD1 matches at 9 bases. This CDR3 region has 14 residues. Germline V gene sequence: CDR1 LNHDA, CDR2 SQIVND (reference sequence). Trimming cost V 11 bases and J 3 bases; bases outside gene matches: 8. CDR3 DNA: TGTGCCGGGGGGACACAGGGGGCCAATCAGCCCCAGCATTTT. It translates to CAGGTQGANQPQHF.

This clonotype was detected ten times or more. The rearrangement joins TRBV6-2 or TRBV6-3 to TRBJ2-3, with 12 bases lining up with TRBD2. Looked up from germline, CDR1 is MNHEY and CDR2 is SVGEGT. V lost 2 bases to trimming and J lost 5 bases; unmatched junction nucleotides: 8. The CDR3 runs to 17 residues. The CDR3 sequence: CASSYILAGGYQDTQYF. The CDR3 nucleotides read TGTGCCAGCAGTTACATCCTAGCGGGAGGGTACCAAGATACGCAGTATTTT.

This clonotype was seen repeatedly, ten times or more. The CDR3 reads CASSEREKDPEQFF. The CDR3 DNA sequence: TGTGCCAGCAGTGAACGGGAGAAGGACCCTGAGCAGTTCTTC. The rearrangement links TRBV6-4 to TRBJ2-1; TRBD2 might be the D (6 bases). The V end lost 3 bases, the J end lost 9 bases, and 15 bases lay between the germline ends. The CDR3 extends over 14 amino acids. Germline CDR1 reads MRHNA; CDR2 reads SNTAGT.

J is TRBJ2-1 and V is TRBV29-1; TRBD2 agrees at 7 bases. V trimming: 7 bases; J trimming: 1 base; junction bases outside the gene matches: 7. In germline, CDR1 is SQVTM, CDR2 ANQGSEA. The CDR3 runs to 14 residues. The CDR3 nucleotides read TGCAGCGCCAAGGAGCGGGATTCCTACAATGAGCAGTTCTTC. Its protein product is CSAKERDSYNEQFF.

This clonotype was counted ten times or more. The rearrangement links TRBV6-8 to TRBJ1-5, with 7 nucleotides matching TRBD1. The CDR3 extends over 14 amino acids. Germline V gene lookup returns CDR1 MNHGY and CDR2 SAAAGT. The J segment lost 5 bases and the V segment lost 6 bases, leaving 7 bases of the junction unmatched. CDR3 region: CASSRQGRDQPQHF. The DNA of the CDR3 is TGTGCCAGCAGCCGACAGGGAAGGGATCAGCCCCAGCATTTT.

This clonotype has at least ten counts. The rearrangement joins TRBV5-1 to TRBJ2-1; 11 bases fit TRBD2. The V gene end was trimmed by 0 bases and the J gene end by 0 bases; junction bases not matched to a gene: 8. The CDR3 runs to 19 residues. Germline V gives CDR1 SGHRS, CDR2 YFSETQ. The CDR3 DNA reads TGCGCCAGCAGCTTGGCCCTGACTAGCGGGGAAGGCTCCTACAATGAGCAGTTCTTC. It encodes CASSLALTSGEGSYNEQFF.

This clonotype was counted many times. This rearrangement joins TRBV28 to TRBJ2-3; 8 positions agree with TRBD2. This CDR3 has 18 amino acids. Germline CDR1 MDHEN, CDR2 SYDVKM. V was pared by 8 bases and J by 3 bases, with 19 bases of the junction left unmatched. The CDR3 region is CASSGGSSGRGGTDTQYF. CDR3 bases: TGTGCCAGCTCCGGGGGGTCGAGCGGGAGAGGGGGGACAGATACGCAGTATTTT.

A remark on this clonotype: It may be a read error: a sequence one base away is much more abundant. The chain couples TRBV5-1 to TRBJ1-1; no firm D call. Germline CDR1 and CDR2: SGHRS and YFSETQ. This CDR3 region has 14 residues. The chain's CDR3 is CASSLAVENTEALF. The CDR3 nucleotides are TGCGCCAGCAGCTTGGCAGTGGAGAACACTGAAGCTCTCTTT.

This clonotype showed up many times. CDR3 protein: CASRRGPLIEKLFF. For the CDR3, the DNA is TGTGCCAGCAGGCGCGGGCCTCTAATTGAAAAACTGTTTTTT. J is TRBJ1-4 and V is TRBV6-2 or TRBV6-3; D unresolved. V was trimmed by 6 bases and J by 7 bases, leaving 15 bases between them. The CDR3 length is 14 residues. Germline V gene data show CDR1 as MNHEY and CDR2 as SVGEGT.

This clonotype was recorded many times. The CDR3 DNA reads TGTGCCAGCAGCCAAGATCGGGCTAGCGGGCGTGAGACCCAGTACTTC. Translating gives CASSQDRASGRETQYF. The rearrangement uses TRBV3-1 and TRBJ2-5; 8 bases agree with TRBD2. J was trimmed by 5 bases and V by 0 bases; bases with no gene match: 8. Per germline, CDR1 LGHDT and CDR2 YNNKEL (reference sequence). The CDR3 sequence is 16 residues long.

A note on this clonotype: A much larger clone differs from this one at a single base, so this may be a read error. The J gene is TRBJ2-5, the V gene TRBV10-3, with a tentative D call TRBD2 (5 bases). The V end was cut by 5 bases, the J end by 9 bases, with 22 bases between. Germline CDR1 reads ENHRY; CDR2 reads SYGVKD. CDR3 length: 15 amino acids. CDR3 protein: CAISKVRGEERAQYF. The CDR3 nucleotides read TGTGCCATCAGTAAAGTCCGGGGTGAGGAGAGAGCCCAGTACTTC.

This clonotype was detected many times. The CDR3 loop reads CASSFYSDEQFF. The CDR3 nucleotides are TGTGCCAGCAGCTTTTACTCGGATGAGCAGTTCTTC. This rearrangement joins TRBV5-6 to TRBJ2-1; no reliable D call. The ends were cut back, 2 bases at V and 8 bases at J, with 8 bases in the middle. CDR1 and CDR2 from the germline V gene are SGHDT and YYEEEE. The CDR3 is 12 amino acids. Using reference TRBV5-6 and TRBJ2-1 for the parts outside the CDR3, the full variable domain is DAGVTQSPTHLIKTRGQQVTLRCSPKSGHDTVSWYQQALGQGPQFIFQYYEEEERQRGNFPDRFSGHQFPNYSSELNVNALLLGDSALYLCASSFYSDEQFFGPGTRLTVL.